This TCR beta chain was recorded in a study of cytomegalovirus exposure and HLA in healthy donors. Study results and caveats: A link between a missense DCLRE1C variant and TCR beta V- and J-gene trimming emerged from a later analysis.

A note on this clone: What it binds is not known.

V shed 8 bases and J 4 bases; nucleotides not matched to a gene: 8. The CDR3 is 15 amino acids. In germline, CDR1 is ENHRY, CDR2 SYGVKD. PCR involved 60 Vbeta and 13 Jbeta primers. Only in-frame clones appear in the TCRdb table, and some are missing; sequencing was by immunoSEQ multiplex PCR. Of about 130,000 clones listed, 60% to 80% are singletons. This clonotype originated in a woman in her fifties or sixties in good health and CMV-seropositive. The sequenced material came from PBMCs. The rearrangement links TRBV10-3 to TRBJ2-2, with TRBD2 matching 9 bases. DNA for the CDR3: TGTGCCATCGGCGGGGGGGCCCTCGGCACCGGGGAGCTGTTTTTT. This gives the protein CAIGGGALGTGELFF.